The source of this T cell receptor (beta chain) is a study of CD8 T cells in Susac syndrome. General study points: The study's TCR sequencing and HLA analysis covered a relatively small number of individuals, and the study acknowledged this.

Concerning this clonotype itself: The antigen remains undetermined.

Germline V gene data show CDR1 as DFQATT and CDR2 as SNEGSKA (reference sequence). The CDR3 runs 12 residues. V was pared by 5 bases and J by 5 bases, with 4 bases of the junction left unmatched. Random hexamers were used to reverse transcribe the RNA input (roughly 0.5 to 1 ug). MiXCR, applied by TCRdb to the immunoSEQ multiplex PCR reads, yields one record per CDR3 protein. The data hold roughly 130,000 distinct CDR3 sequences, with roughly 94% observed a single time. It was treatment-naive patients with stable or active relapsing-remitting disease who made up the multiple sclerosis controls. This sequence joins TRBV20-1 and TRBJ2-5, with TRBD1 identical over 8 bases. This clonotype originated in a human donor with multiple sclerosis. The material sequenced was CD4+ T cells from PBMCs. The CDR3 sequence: CSARNRGETQYF. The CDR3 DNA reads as TGCAGTGCTCGGAACAGGGGGGAGACCCAGTACTTC.